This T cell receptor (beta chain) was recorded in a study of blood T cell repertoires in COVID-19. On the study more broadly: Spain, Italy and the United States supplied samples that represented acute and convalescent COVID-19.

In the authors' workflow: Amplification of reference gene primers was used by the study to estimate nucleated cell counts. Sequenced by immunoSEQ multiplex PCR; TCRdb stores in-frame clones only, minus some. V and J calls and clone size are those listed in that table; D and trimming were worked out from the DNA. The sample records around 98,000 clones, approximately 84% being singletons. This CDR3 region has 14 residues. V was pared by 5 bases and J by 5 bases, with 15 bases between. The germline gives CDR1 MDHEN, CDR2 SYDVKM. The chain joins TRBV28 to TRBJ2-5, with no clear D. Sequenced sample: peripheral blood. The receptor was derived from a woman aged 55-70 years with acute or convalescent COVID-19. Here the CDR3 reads CASSLGGLGETQYF. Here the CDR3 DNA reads TGTGCCAGCAGTCTGGGTGGCCTCGGGGAGACCCAGTACTTC.